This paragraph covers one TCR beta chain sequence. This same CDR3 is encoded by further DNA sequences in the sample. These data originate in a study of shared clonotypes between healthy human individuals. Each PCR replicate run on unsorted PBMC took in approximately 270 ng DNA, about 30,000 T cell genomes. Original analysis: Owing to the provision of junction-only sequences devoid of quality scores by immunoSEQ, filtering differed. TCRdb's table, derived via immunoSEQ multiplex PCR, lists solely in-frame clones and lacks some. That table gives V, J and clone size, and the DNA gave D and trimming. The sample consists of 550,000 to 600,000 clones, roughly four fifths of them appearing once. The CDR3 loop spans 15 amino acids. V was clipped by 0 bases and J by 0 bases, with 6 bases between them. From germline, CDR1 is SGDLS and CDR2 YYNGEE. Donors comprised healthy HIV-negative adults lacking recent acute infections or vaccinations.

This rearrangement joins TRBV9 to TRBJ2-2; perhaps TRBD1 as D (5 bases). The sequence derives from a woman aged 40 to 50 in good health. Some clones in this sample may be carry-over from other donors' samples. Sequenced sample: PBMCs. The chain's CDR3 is CASSVGGANTGELFF. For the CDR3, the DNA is TGTGCCAGCAGCGTAGGGGGCGCGAACACCGGGGAGCTGTTTTTT.